This TCR beta chain was retrieved from a study of cytomegalovirus exposure and HLA in healthy donors. The PCR made use of 60 Vbeta and 13 Jbeta primers. Repertoires were generated with immunoSEQ multiplex PCR, while TCRdb's copy carries only in-frame clones and drops some. The sample lists roughly 160,000 clones, roughly 79% occurring once. After removal of 3 bases from V and 7 bases from J, the junction contained 6 bases not matched to a gene. Germline values: CDR1 SGHNT, CDR2 YYREEE (reference sequence). The CDR3 totals 14 residues. The specimen sequenced was PBMCs. The chain combines TRBV5-4 with TRBJ1-2, with TRBD1 matching over 10 bases. The source is a woman aged 45-59 years in good health and CMV-seronegative. The chain's CDR3 is CASSSRTGGSGYTF. The CDR3 nucleotides read TGTGCCAGCAGCTCCAGGACAGGGGGAAGTGGCTACACCTTC.